This TCR beta chain appears in the sequencing data of a study of blood T cell repertoires in COVID-19. Across the study: Acute and convalescent COVID-19 specimens originated in the United States, Italy and Spain. PBMCs, B-cell-depleted T cells, or T cells provided the cDNA or gDNA that made up the material.

This clone showed up just once. Study processing details: Using reference gene primer amplification, nucleated cell counts were estimated. Sequencing was performed with immunoSEQ multiplex PCR; in TCRdb, only in-frame clones are kept and a portion is missing. That table gives V, J and clone size, and the DNA gave D and trimming. The profile shows about 220,000 clones, more than 65% of them singletons. J lost 10 bases, V lost 8 bases, and 11 bases had no gene match. The CDR3 loop spans 13 amino acids. The chain has TRBV12-3 or TRBV12-4 and TRBJ2-1, with 7 bases that match TRBD2. This clonotype was obtained from a woman aged 80 or over with acute or convalescent COVID-19. The specimen sequenced was peripheral blood. This CDR3 reads CASGGVKSWEQFF. The CDR3 DNA reads as TGTGCCAGCGGGGGGGTGAAGTCTTGGGAGCAGTTCTTC.